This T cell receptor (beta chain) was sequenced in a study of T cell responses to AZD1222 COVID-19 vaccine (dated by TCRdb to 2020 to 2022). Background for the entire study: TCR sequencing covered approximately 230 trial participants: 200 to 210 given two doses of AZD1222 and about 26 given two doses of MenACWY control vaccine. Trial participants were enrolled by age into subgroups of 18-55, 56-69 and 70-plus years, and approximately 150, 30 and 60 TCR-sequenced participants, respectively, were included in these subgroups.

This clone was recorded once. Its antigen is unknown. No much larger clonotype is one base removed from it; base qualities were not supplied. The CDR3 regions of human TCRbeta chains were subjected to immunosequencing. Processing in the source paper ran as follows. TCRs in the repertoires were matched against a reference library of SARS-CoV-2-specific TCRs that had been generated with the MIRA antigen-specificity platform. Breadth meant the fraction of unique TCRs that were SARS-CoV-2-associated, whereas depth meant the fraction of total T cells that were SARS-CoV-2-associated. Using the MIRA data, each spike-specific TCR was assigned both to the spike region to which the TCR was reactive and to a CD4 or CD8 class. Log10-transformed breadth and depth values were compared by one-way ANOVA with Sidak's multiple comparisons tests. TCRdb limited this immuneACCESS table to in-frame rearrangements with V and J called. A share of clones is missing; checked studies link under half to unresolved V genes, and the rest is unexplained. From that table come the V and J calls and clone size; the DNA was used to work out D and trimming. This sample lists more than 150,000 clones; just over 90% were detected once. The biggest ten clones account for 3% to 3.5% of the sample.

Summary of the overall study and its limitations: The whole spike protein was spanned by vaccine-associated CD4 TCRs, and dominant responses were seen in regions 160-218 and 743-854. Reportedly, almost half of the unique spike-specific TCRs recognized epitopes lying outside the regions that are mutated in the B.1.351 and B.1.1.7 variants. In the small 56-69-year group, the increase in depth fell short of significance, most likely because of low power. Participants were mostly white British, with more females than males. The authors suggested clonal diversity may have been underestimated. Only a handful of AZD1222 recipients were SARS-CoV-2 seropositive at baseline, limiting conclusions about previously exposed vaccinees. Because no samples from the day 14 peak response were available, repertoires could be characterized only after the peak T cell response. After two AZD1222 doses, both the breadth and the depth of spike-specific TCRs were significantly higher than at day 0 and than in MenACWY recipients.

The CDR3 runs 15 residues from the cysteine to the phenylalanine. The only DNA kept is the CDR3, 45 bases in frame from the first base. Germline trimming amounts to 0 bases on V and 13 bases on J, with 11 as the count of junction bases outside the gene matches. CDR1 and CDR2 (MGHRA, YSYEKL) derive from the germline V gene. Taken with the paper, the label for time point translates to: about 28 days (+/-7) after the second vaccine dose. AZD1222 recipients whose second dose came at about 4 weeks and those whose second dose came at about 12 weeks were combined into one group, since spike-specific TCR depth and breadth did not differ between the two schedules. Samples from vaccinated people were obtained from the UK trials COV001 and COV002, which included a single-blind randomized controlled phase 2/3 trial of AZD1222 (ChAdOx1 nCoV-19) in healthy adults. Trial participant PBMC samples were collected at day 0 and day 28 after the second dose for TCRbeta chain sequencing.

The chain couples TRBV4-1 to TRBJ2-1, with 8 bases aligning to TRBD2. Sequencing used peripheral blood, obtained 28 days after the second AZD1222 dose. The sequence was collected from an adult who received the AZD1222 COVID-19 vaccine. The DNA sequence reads TGCGCCAGCAGCCAAGATTGGAGTAGCGGGATTCCCCAGTTCTTC. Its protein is CASSQDWSSGIPQFF.